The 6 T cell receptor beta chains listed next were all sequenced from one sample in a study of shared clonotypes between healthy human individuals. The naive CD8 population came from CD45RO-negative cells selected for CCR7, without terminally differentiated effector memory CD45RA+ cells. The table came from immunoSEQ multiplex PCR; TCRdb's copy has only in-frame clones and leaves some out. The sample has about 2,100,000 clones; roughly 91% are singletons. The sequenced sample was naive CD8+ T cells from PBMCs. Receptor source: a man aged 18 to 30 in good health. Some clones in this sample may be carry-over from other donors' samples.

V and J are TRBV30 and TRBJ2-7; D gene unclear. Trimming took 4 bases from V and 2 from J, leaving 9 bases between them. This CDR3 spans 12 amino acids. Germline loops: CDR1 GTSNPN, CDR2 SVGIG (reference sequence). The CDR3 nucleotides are TGTGCCTGGAACCTAGGGACCTACGAGCAGTACTTC. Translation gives CAWNLGTYEQYF.

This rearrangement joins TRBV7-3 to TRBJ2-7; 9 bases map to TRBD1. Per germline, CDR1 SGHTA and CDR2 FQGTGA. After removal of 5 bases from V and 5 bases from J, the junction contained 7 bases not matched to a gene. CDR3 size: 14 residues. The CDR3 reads CASSPTGGSDEQYF. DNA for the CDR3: TGTGCCAGCAGCCCAACAGGGGGCTCGGACGAGCAGTACTTC.

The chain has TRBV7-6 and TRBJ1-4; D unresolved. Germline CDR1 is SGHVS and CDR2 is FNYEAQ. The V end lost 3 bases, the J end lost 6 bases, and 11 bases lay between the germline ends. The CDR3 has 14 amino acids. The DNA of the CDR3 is TGTGCCAGCAGCTTGGACTTCAAAGATGAAAAACTGTTTTTT. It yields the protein CASSLDFKDEKLFF.

Here the CDR3 reads CASSLGLAGENEQFF. In DNA, the CDR3 is TGTGCCAGCAGCTTAGGCCTAGCGGGGGAAAATGAGCAGTTCTTC. The rearrangement uses TRBV7-9 and TRBJ2-1; 10 bases agree with TRBD2. The CDR3 sequence is 15 residues long. Germline lookup yields CDR1 SEHNR and CDR2 FQNEAQ (reference sequence). With 1 base clipped from V and 7 bases from J, the junction kept 4 bases outside the gene matches.

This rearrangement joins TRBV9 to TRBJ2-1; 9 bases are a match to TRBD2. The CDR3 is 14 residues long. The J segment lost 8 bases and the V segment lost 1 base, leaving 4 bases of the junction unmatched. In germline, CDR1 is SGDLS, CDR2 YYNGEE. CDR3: CASSVLVAGDEQFF. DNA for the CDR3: TGTGCCAGCAGCGTACTGGTAGCGGGAGATGAGCAGTTCTTC.

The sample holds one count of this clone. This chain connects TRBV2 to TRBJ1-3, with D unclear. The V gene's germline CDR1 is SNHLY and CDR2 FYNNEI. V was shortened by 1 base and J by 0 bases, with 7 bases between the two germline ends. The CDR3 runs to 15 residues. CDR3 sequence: CASSEDRTSGNTIYF. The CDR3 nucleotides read TGTGCCAGCAGTGAAGACCGAACCTCTGGAAACACCATATATTTT.